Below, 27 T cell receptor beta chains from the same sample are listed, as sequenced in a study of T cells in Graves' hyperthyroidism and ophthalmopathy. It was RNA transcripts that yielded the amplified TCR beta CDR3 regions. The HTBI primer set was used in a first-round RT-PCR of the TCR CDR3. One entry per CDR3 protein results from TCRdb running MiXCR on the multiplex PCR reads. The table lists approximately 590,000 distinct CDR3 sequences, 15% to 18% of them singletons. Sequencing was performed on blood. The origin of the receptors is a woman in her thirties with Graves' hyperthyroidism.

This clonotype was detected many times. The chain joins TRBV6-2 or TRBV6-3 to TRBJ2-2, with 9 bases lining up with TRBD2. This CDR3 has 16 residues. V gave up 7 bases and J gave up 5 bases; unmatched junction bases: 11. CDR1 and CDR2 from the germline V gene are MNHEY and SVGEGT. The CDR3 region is CASTKLAGAGTGELFF. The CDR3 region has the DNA TGTGCCAGCACAAAGTTAGCGGGAGCCGGGACCGGGGAGCTGTTTTTT.

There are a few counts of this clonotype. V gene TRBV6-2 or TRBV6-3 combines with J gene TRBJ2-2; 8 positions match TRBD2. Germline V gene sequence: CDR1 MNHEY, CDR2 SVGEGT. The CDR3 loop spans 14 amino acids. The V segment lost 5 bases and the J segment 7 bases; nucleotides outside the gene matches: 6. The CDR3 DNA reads TGTGCCAGCAGTCAAAGCGGGAGAGGCGGGGAGCTGTTTTTT. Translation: CASSQSGRGGELFF.

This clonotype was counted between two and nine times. As DNA, the CDR3 is TGCGCCAGCAGCAGCAAGGACAGGGCGCAAAAAGCTTTCTTT. Translated, it gives CASSSKDRAQKAFF. The V and J genes are TRBV5-1 and TRBJ1-1, with 8 bases aligning to TRBD1. Per germline, CDR1 SGHRS and CDR2 YFSETQ. This CDR3 is built from 14 residues. V lost 4 bases to trimming and J lost 9 bases; unmatched junction nucleotides: 11.

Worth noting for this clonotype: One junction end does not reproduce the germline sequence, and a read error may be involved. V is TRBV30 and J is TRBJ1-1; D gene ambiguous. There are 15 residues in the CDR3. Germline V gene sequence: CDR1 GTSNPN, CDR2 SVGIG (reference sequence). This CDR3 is CAWSVVAFMNTGAFF. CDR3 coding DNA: TGTGCCTGGAGTGTGGTTGCATTCATGAACACTGGAGCTTTCTTT.

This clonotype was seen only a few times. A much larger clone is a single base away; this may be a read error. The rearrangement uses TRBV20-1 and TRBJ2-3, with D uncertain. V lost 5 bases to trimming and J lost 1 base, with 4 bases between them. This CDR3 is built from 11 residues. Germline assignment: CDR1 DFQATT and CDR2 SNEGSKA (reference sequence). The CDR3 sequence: CSAGGTDTQYF. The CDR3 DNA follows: TGCAGTGCTGGAGGCACAGATACGCAGTATTTT.

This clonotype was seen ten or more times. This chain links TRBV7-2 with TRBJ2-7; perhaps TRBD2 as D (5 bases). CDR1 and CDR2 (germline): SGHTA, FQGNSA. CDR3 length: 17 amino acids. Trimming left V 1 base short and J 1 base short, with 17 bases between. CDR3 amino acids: CASSLGGGSFQSYEQYF. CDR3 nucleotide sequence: TGTGCCAGCAGCTTAGGAGGCGGGTCTTTCCAATCCTACGAGCAGTACTTC.

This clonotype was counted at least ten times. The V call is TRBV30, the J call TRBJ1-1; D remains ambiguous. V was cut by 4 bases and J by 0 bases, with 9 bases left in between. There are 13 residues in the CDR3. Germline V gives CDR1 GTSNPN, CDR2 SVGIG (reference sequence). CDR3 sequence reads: CAWNRNLNTEAFF. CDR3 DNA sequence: TGTGCCTGGAATAGGAACCTGAACACTGAAGCTTTCTTT.

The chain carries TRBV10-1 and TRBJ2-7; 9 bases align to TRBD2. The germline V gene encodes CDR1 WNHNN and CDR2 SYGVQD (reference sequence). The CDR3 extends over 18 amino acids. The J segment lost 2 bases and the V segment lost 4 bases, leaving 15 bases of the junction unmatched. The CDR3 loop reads CASSASNAFSGSPYEQYF. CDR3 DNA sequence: TGCGCCAGCAGTGCTTCGAATGCTTTTAGCGGGAGTCCCTACGAGCAGTACTTC.

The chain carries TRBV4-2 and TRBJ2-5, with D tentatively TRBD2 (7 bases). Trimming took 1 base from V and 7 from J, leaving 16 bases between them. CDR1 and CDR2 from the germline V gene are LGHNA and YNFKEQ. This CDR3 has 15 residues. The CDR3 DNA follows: TGTGCCAGCAGCCAAGGGGAGGGGGGGATCGGGACCCAGTACTTC. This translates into CASSQGEGGIGTQYF.

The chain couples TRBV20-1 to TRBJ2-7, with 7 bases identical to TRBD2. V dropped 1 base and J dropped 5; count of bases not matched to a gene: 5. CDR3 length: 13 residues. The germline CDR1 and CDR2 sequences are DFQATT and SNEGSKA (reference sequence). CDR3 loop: CSARGGLGDEQYF. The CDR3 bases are TGCAGTGCTAGAGGCGGACTAGGGGACGAGCAGTACTTC.

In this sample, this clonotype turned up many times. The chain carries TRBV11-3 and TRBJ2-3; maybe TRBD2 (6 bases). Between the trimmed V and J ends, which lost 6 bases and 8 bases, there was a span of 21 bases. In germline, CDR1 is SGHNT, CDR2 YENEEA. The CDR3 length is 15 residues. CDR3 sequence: CASSQGASAGLTQYF. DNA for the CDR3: TGTGCCAGCAGTCAGGGTGCTAGCGCGGGGCTTACGCAGTATTTT.

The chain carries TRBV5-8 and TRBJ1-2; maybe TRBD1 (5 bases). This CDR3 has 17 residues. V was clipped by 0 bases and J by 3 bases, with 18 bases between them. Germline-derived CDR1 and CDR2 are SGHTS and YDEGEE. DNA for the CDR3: TGTGCCAGCAGCTTGGGGTTCGGCGGGGGAGCTGACTATGGCTACACCTTC. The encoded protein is CASSLGFGGGADYGYTF.

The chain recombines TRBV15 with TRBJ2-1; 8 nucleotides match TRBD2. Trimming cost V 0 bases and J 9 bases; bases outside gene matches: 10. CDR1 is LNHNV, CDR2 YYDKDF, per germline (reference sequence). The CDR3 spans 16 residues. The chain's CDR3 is CATSRDLMLGLVEQFF. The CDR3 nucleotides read TGTGCCACCAGCAGAGATTTGATGTTGGGACTAGTTGAGCAGTTCTTC.

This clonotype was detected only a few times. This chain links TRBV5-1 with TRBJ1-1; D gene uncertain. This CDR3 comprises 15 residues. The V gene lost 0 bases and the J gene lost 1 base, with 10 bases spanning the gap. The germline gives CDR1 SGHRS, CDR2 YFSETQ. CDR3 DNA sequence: TGCGCCAGCAGCTTGGCGGCAGTAAAGAACACTGAAGCTTTCTTT. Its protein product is CASSLAAVKNTEAFF.

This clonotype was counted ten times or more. The CDR3 DNA is TGTGCCAGCAGCAAGGGACTAGTCAGGGGCTATGAGCAGTTCTTC. Its translation is CASSKGLVRGYEQFF. This rearrangement joins TRBV28 to TRBJ2-1; 8 nucleotides line up with TRBD2. V lost 6 bases, J lost 8 bases, and 12 bases stayed unmatched. CDR1 is MDHEN and CDR2 is SYDVKM in the germline V gene. This CDR3 spans 15 amino acids.

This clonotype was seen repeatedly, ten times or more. CDR3 protein: CASSEALQTSYEQYF. DNA of the CDR3: TGTGCCAGCAGTGAAGCTCTGCAGACCTCCTACGAGCAGTACTTC. The chain employs TRBV2 and TRBJ2-7; unclear D gene. Germline loops: CDR1 SNHLY, CDR2 FYNNEI. V was cut by 0 bases and J by 0 bases, with 9 bases left in between. This CDR3 is 15 amino acids long.

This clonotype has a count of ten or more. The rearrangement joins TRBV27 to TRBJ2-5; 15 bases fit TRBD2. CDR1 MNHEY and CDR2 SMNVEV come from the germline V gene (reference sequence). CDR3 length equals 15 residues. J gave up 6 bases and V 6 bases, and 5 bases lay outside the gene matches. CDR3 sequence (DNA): TGTGCCAGCAGCTTGGGACTAGCGGGAGGAAAGACCCAGTACTTC. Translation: CASSLGLAGGKTQYF.

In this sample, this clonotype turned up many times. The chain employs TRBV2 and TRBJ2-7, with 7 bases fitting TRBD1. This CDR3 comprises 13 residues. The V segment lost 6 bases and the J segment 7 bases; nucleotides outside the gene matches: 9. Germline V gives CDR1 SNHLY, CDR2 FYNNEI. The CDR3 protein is CASSVQGTGEQYF. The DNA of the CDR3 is TGTGCCAGCAGCGTACAGGGGACGGGGGAGCAGTACTTC.

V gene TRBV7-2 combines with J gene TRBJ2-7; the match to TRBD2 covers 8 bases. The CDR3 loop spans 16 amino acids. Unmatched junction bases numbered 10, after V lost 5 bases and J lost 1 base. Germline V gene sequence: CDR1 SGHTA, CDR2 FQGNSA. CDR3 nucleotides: TGTGCCAGCAGCCAGACGGCAGCGGGAGAGTCCTACGAGCAGTACTTC. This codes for CASSQTAAGESYEQYF.

The CDR3 coding sequence is TGTGCCAGCAGTTCCGGGTCCTCGGGGACAAGGGTGTTCTTC. The encoded protein is CASSSGSSGTRVFF. The rearrangement uses TRBV27 and TRBJ2-1; possible D gene TRBD1, 6 bases. V was pared by 4 bases and J by 15 bases, with 22 bases between. This CDR3 spans 14 amino acids. Germline CDR1 reads MNHEY; CDR2 reads SMNVEV (reference sequence).

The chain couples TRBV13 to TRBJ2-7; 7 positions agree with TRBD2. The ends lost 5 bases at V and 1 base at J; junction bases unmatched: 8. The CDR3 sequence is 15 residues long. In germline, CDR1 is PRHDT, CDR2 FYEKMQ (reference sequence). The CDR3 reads CASSENLAESYEQYF. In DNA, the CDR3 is TGTGCCAGCAGCGAAAACCTAGCGGAGTCCTACGAGCAGTACTTC. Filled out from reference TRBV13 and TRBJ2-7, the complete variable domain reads AAGVIQSPRHLIKEKRETATLKCYPIPRHDTVYWYQQGPGQDPQFLISFYEKMQSDKGSIPDRFSAQQFSDYHSELNMSSLELGDSALYFCASSENLAESYEQYFGPGTRLTVT.

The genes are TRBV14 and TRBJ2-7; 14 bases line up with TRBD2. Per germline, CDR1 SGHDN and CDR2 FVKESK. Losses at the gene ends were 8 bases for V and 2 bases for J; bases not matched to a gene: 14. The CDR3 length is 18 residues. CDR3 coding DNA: TGTGCCAGCTCACCTATGGGACTAGCGGGAGATGACACCTACGAGCAGTACTTC. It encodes CASSPMGLAGDDTYEQYF.

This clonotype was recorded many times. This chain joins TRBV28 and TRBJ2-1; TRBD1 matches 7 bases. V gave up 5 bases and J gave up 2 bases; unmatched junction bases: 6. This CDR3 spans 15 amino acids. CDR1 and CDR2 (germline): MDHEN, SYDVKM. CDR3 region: CASSLGQPTYNEQFF. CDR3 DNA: TGTGCCAGCAGTCTGGGACAGCCTACCTACAATGAGCAGTTCTTC.

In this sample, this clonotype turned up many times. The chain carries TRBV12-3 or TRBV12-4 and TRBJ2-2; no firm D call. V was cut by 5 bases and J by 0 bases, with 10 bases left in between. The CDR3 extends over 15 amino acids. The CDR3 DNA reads TGTGCCAGCAGTGCTGAATACGCGAACACCGGGGAGCTGTTTTTT. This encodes CASSAEYANTGELFF.

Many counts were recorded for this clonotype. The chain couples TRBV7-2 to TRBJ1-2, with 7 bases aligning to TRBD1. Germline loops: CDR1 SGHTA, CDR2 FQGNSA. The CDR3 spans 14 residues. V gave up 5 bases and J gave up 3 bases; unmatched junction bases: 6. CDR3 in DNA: TGTGCCAGCAGCGCGTGGCAGGGGGACTATGGCTACACCTTC. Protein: CASSAWQGDYGYTF.

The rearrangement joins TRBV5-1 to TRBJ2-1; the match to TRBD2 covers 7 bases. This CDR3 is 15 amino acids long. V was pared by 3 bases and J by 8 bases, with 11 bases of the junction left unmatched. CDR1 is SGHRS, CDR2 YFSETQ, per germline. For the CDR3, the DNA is TGCGCCAGCAGCTCTGCCGGGACTACGTTTGATGAGCAGTTCTTC. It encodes CASSSAGTTFDEQFF.

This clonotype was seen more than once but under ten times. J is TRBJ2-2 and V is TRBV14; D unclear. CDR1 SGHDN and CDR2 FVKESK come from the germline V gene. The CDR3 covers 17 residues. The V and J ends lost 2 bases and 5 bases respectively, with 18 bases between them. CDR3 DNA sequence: TGTGCCAGCAGCCAACGTATTTTGTCGGTGGGGACCGGGGAGCTGTTTTTT. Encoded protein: CASSQRILSVGTGELFF.